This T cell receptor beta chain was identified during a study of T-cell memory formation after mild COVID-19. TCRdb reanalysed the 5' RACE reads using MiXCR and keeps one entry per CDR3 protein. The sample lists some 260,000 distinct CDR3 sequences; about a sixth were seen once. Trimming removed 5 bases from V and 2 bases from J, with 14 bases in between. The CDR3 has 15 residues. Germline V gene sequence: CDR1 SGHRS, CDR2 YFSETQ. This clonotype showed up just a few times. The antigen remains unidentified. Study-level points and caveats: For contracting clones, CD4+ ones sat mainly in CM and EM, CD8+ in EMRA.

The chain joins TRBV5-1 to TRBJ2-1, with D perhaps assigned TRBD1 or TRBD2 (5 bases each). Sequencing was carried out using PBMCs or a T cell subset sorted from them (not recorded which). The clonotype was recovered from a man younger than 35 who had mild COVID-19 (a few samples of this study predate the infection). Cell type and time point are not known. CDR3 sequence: CASRTGTETYNEQFF. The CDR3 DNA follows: TGCGCCAGCAGAACCGGGACGGAAACCTACAATGAGCAGTTCTTC.